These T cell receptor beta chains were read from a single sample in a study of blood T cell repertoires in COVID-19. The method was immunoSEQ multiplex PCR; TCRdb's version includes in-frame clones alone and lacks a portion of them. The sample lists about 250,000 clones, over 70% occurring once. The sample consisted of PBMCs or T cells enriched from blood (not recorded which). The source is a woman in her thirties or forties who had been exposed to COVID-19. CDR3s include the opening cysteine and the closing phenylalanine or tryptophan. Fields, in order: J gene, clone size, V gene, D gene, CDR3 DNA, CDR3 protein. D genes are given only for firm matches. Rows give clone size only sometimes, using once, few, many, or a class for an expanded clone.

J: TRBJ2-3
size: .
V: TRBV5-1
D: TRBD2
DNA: TGTGCCAGCAGCTTGACTAGCGGCACAGATACGCAGTATTTT
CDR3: CASSLTSGTDTQYF

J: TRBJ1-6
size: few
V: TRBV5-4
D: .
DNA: TGTGCCAGCAGCTTTCGGCTTCGGTCCTCTACTGGACAGAATTCACCCCTCCACTTT
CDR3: CASSFRLRSSTGQNSPLHF

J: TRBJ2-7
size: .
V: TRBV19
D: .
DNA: TGTGCCACCACACAAATGGGGGCTAACGAGCAGTACTTC
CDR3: CATTQMGANEQYF

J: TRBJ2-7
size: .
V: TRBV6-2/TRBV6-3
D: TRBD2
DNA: TGTGCCAGCAGTGCCAGCGGGGGGACAGCCGAGCAGTACTTC
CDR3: CASSASGGTAEQYF

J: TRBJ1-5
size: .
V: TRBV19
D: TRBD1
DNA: TGTGCCAGTAGGGACAGGAGCAATCAGCCCCAGCATTTT
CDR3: CASRDRSNQPQHF

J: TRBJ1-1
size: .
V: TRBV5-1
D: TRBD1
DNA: TGTGCCAGCAGCTTCATACCGGGACAGGGGGTCATGAACACTGAAGCTTTCTTT
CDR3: CASSFIPGQGVMNTEAFF

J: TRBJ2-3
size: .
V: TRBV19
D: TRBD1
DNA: TGTGCCAGTAGTATGAGGGGACAGGCGACAGATACGCAGTATTTT
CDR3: CASSMRGQATDTQYF

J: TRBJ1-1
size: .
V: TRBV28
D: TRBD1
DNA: TGTGCCAGCAGTGAATCAGCAGGGGGCTTGACTGAAGCTTTCTTT
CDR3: CASSESAGGLTEAFF

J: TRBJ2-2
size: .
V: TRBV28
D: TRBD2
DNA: TGTGCCAGCTTACCTGGGGAGGGAGGCGTCACCGGGGAGCTGTTTTTT
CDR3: CASLPGEGGVTGELFF

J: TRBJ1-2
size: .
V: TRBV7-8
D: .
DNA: TGTGCCAGCAGCTTAGTCGGAGGGGGGGCGCTTCATGGCTACACCTTC
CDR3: CASSLVGGGALHGYTF

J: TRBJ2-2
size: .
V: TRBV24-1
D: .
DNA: TGTGCCACCAGCGGCGCAGGGGCCGTGGACACCGGGGAGCTGTTTTTT
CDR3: CATSGAGAVDTGELFF

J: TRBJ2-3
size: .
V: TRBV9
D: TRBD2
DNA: TGTGCCAGCAGCGTAGGCGGTAGGGCGGGGGGTGTAGATACGCAGTATTTT
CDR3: CASSVGGRAGGVDTQYF

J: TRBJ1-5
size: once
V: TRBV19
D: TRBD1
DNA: TGTGCCAGTAGTATAGAGGTACAGGGGCGCAATCAGCCCCAGCATTTT
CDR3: CASSIEVQGRNQPQHF

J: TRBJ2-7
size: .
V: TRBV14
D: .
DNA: TGTGCCAGCAGCCAGGGGGGAAAGGGTGAGCAGTACTTC
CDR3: CASSQGGKGEQYF

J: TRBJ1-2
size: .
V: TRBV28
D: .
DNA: TGTGCCAGCAGCTGGGGCGGGGGATCAGGGAACTATGGCTACACCTTC
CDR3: CASSWGGGSGNYGYTF

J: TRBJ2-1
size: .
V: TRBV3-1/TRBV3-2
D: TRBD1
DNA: TGTGCCAGCAGCCGTGTCGGACAGGGGGCGTACAATGAGCAGTTCTTC
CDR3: CASSRVGQGAYNEQFF

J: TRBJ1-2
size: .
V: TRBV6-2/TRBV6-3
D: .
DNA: TGTGCCAGCAGTTACGCGACAGGCCTAGGCACCTTC
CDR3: CASSYATGLGTF

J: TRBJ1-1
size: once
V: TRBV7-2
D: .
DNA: TGTGCCAGCAGCTTGATAACGGACACTGAAGCTTTCTTT
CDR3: CASSLITDTEAFF

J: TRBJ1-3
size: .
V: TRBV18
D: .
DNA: TGTGCCAGCTCTAGAGATTCCCTCTCTGGAAACACCATATATTTT
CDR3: CASSRDSLSGNTIYF

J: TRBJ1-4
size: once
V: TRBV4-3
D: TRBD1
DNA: TGCGCCAGCAGCCAAGATGGGGCAGGGGGCATCGAAAAACTGTTTTTT
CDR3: CASSQDGAGGIEKLFF

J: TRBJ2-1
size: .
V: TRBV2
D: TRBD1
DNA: TGTGCCAGCAGTGCCGGGACAGACAATGAGCAGTTCTTC
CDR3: CASSAGTDNEQFF

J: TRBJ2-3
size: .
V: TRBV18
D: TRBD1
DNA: TGTGCCAGCTCACAGGGGGCCCTCACAGATACGCAGTATTTT
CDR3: CASSQGALTDTQYF

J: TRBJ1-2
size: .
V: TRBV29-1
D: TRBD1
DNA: TGCAGCGTTGAAGAGAGACAGGGGTACTATGGCTACACCTTC
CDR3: CSVEERQGYYGYTF

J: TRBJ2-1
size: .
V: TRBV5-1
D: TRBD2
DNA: TGTGCCAGCAGCTTTACGGGACTAGCGGGAGGAAACTACAATGAGCAGTTCTTC
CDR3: CASSFTGLAGGNYNEQFF

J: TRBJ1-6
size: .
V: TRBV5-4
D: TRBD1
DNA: TGTGCCAGCAGCATCGGGACAGGGGGTAACTCACCCCTCCACTTT
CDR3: CASSIGTGGNSPLHF

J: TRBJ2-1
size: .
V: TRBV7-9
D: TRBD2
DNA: TGTGCCAGCAGCTTAGGTTCGGTAGCGGGGGGGAGATACAATGAGCAGTTCTTC
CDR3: CASSLGSVAGGRYNEQFF

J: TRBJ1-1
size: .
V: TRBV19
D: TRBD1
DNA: TGTGCCAGTAGCCAAGGGGGCTGGGTCACTGAAGCTTTCTTT
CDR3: CASSQGGWVTEAFF

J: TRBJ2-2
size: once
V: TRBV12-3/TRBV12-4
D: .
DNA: TGTGCCAGCAGTATACAGGGTGGCGGGGAGCTGTTTTTT
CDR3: CASSIQGGGELFF

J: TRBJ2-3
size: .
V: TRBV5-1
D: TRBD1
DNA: TGCGCCAGCAGCGGGACAGGGGCCGGGACAGATACGCAGTATTTT
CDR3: CASSGTGAGTDTQYF

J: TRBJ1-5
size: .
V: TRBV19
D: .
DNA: TGTGCCAGTAGTAACAGAGCTAATCAGCCCCAGCATTTT
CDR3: CASSNRANQPQHF

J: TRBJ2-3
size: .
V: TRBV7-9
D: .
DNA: TGTGCCAGCAGCTTAGCGACCGGGCTAGCCGGCAGGGATACGCAGTATTTT
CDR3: CASSLATGLAGRDTQYF

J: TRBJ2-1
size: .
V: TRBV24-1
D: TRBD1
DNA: TGTGCCACCAGTGAACTGGGACAGGGGAACAATGAGCAGTTCTTC
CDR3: CATSELGQGNNEQFF

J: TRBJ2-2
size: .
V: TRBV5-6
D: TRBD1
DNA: TGTGCCAGCAGCCTTACAGGGGGTAACACCGGGGAGCTGTTTTTT
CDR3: CASSLTGGNTGELFF

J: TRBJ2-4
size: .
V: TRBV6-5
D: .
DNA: TGTGCCAGCAGTTACGAGGTGGGAGCCAAAAACATTCAGTACTTC
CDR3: CASSYEVGAKNIQYF

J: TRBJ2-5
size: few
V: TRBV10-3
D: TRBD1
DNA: TGTGCCATCAGGGGGGACAGGGGGGAAGAGACCCAGTACTTC
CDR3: CAIRGDRGEETQYF

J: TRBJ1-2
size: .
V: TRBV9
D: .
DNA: TGTGCCAGCAGCTTGGGACACCCGAATTATGGCTACACCTTC
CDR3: CASSLGHPNYGYTF

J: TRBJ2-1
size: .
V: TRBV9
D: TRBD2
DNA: TGTGCCAGCAGCGCTAGCGGACACAATGAGCAGTTCTTC
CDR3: CASSASGHNEQFF

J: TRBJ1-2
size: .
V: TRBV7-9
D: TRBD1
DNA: TGTGCCAGCAGCGGGGACAGGCGTTTTAGTGGCTACACCTTC
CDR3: CASSGDRRFSGYTF

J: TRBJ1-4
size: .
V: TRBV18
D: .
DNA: TGTGCCAGCTCCGCCCAACAGGATGAAAAACTGTTTTTT
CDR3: CASSAQQDEKLFF

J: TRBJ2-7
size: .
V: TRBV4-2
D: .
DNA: TGTGCCAGCAGCCCAATCGACACCGCCTCTGTTCGCGAGCAGTACTTC
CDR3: CASSPIDTASVREQYF

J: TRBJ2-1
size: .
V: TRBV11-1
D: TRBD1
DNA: TGTGCCAGCAGCCGCCTAGGGGGCATGTACAATGAGCAGTTCTTC
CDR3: CASSRLGGMYNEQFF

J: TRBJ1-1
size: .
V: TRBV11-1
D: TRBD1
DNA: TGTGCCAGCAGCCTACTCGGGACAGGGTTTGAAGCTTTCTTT
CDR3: CASSLLGTGFEAFF